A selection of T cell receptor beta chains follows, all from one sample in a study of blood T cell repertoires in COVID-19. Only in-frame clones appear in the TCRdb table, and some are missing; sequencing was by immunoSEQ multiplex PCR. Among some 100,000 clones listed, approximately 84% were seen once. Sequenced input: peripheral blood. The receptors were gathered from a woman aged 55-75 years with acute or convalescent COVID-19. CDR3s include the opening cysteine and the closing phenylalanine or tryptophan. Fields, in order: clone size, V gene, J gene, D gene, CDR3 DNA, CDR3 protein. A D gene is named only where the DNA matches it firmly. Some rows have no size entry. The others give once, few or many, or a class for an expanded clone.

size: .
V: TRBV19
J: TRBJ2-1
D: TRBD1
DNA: TGTGCCAGTAGTATTAGACCAGGGTGGGGGACAGGGGGCGAGCGGGGTTTTGCTGAGCAGTTCTTC
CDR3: CASSIRPGWGTGGERGFAEQFF

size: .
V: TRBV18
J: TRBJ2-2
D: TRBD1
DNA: TGTGCCAGCTCACCACCGACAGGGGGTCGCACCGGGGAGCTGTTTTTT
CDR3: CASSPPTGGRTGELFF

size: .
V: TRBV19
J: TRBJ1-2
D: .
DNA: TGTGCCAGTAGAAACCTAAACTATGGCTACACCTTC
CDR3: CASRNLNYGYTF

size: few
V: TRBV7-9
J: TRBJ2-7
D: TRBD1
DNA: TGTGCCAGCAGAGTGACAGGGGTGGACGAGCAGTACTTC
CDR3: CASRVTGVDEQYF

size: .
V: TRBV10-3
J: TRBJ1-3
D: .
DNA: TGTGCCATCAGTGGCGGGGGCGAAGGCACCATATATTTT
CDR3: CAISGGGEGTIYF

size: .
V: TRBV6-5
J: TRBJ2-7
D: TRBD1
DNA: TGTGCCAGCCGGACAGGGGGGAACTCCTACGAGCAGTACTTC
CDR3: CASRTGGNSYEQYF

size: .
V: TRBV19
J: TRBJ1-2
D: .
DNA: TGTGCCAGTAGTATCGCAGGTGGCGAAACACGTCTCTATGGCTACACCTTC
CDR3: CASSIAGGETRLYGYTF

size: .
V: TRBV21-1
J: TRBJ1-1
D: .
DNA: TGTGCCAGCAGCCCCCAACTAGCGGGACAGGTACACTCTACGGAAGCTTTCTTT
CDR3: CASSPQLAGQVHSTEAFF

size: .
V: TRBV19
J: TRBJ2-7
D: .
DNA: TGTGCCAGTCGATCCCGGGACAGCACGGGGGACGAGCAGTACTTC
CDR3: CASRSRDSTGDEQYF

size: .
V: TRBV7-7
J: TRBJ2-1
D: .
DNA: TGTGCTAGCAGCTTAGGGGGGGTCAGCGAGCAGTTCTTC
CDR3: CASSLGGVSEQFF

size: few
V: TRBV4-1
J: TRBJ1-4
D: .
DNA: TGCGCCAGCAGCCAAGACTTATCGACTAATGAAAAACTGTTTTTT
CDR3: CASSQDLSTNEKLFF

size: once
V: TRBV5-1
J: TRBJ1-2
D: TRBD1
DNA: TGCGCCAGCAGCTTGCGGACAGGGCATGGCTACACCTTC
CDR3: CASSLRTGHGYTF

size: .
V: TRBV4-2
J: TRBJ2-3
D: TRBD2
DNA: TGTGCCAGCAGCCAACGGGGAGCGGGGGGGAACACAGATACGCAGTATTTT
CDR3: CASSQRGAGGNTDTQYF

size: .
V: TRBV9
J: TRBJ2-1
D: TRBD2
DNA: TGTGCCAGCAGCGTAGAAAGCGGGGGGGCGCGGTACAATGAGCAGTTCTTC
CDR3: CASSVESGGARYNEQFF

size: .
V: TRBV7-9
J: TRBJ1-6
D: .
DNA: TGTGCCAGCAGTTTGATACAGGGTGTGAATTCACCCCTCCACTTT
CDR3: CASSLIQGVNSPLHF

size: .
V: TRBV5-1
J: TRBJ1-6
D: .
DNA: TGCGCCAGCAGCTTGGAAGGGGTACATAATTCACCCCTCCACTTT
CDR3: CASSLEGVHNSPLHF

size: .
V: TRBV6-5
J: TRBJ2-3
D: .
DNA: TGTGCCAGCAGGAGACTAGGCACAGATACGCAGTATTTT
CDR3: CASRRLGTDTQYF

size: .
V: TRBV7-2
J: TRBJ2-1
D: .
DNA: TGTGCCAGCAGCTTAGCAACAGGAGCCTCCTACAATGAGCAGTTCTTC
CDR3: CASSLATGASYNEQFF

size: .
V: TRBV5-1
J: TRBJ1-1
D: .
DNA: TGCGCCAGCAGCTTGGGGGGAGACCCGACCACTGAAGCTTTCTTT
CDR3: CASSLGGDPTTEAFF

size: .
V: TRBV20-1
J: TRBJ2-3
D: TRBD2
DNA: TGCAGTGCTAGTCCGGGGGGTGTAGGCACAGATACGCAGTATTTT
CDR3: CSASPGGVGTDTQYF

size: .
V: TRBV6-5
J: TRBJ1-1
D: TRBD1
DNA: TGTGCCAGCAGAAACAGGGGAGTCACTGAAGCTTTCTTT
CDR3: CASRNRGVTEAFF

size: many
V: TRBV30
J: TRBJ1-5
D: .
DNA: TGTGCCTGGAGCAAACAGGGAAATCAGCCCCAGCATTTT
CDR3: CAWSKQGNQPQHF

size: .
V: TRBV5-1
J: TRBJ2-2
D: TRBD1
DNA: TGCGCCAGCAGCATACGGACAGGGGAAGGCGGGGAGCTGTTTTTT
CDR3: CASSIRTGEGGELFF

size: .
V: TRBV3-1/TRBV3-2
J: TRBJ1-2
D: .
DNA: TGTGCCAGCAGCCTTCTCGGACACGGCTACACCTTC
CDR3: CASSLLGHGYTF

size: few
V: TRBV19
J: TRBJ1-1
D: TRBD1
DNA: TGTGCCAGTAGTATAGGGTTGGACAGGGGGTTGAACACTGAAGCTTTCTTT
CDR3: CASSIGLDRGLNTEAFF

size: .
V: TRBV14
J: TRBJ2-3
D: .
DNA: TGTGCCAGCAGCCCAGCCAGGGCGACAGATACGCAGTATTTT
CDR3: CASSPARATDTQYF

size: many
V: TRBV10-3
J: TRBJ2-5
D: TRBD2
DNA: TGTGCCATCAGCGGGACTAGCGGGGGGGCTGAGACCCAGTACTTC
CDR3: CAISGTSGGAETQYF

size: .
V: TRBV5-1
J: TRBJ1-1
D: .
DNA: TGCGCCAGCAGCTCCATTCACCAGGGGACTGAAGCTTTCTTT
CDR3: CASSSIHQGTEAFF